The 21 T cell receptor beta chains below come from one sample, sequenced in a study of blood T cell repertoires in COVID-19. Clones were read by immunoSEQ multiplex PCR, and TCRdb kept only the in-frame ones, dropping some. This table has under 400,000 clones, just over 85% appearing once. Sequenced material: PBMCs or T cells enriched from blood (not recorded which). These receptors all stem from a woman aged 40 to 50 with acute COVID-19.

The V gene is TRBV10-2, the J gene TRBJ1-4; no reliable D call. V was trimmed by 0 bases and J by 11 bases, leaving 10 bases between them. CDR1 WSHSY and CDR2 SAAADI come from the germline V gene. The CDR3 runs to 13 residues. The CDR3 nucleotides are TGCGCCAGCAGTGAGTCGAGGCGGGAGAAACTGTTTTTT. It encodes CASSESRREKLFF.

This clone was counted once. The gene calls are TRBV29-1 and TRBJ1-4, with a tentative D call TRBD1 (5 bases). The CDR3 runs 13 residues. Germline-derived CDR1 and CDR2 are SQVTM and ANQGSEA. The V and J ends lost 6 bases and 3 bases respectively, with 11 bases between them. CDR3 residues: CSVSGRSNEKLFF. The CDR3 bases are TGCAGCGTCTCAGGGAGGTCTAATGAAAAACTGTTTTTT.

This clone was detected a few times. V usage is TRBV18 and J usage is TRBJ1-2; D is ambiguous. Germline V gives CDR1 KGHSH, CDR2 LQKENI. The CDR3 consists of 12 residues. V gave up 8 bases and J gave up 4 bases, with 11 bases separating them. The CDR3 reads CASEFGGYGYTF. The CDR3 nucleotides are TGTGCCAGCGAATTCGGAGGCTATGGCTACACCTTC.

The chain is built from TRBV6-5 and TRBJ1-2, with D perhaps matching TRBD1 (6 bases). Trimming pared 8 bases from V and 5 bases from J, leaving 15 bases between. The CDR3 spans 13 residues. The germline V gene encodes CDR1 MNHEY and CDR2 SVGAGI. The DNA for the CDR3 is TGTGCCAGCGGGAGGGGGGGGGAGTATGGCTACACCTTC. Translation gives CASGRGGEYGYTF.

The genes are TRBV19 and TRBJ2-3; no definite D call. V dropped 3 bases and J dropped 5 bases, with 9 bases sitting between them. This CDR3 spans 13 amino acids. In germline, CDR1 is LNHDA, CDR2 SQIVND (reference sequence). CDR3 coding DNA: TGTGCCAGTAGTATCGGAGAGTTAGATACGCAGTATTTT. This codes for CASSIGELDTQYF.

This clone appeared once. CDR3 loop: CASSQGGGGRSDTYEQYF. The CDR3 bases are TGCGCCAGCAGCCAGGGGGGTGGGGGTCGGAGCGATACCTACGAGCAGTACTTC. This chain connects TRBV4-1 to TRBJ2-7; weak D call: TRBD2 (6 bases). The CDR3 runs to 18 residues. Deletions cut 3 bases from V and 2 bases from J, with 23 bases between. From germline, CDR1 is MGHRA and CDR2 YSYEKL.

Of note for this clone: Other DNA sequences in the sample encode the same CDR3. The rearrangement uses TRBV5-1 and TRBJ2-7, with 9 bases that match TRBD2. Trimming removed 0 bases from V and 4 bases from J; junction bases left unmatched: 5. Germline CDR1 reads SGHRS; CDR2 reads YFSETQ. The CDR3 loop spans 15 amino acids. The CDR3 loop is CASSLGAGGPYEQYF. As DNA, the CDR3 is TGCGCCAGCAGCTTGGGGGCGGGAGGGCCATACGAGCAGTACTTC. Using reference TRBV5-1 and TRBJ2-7 for the parts outside the CDR3, the full variable domain is KAGVTQTPRYLIKTRGQQVTLSCSPISGHRSVSWYQQTPGQGLQFLFEYFSETQRNKGNFPGRFSGRQFSNSRSEMNVSTLELGDSALYLCASSLGAGGPYEQYFGPGTRLTVT.

The rearrangement uses TRBV7-3 and TRBJ2-1, with D perhaps matching TRBD2 (6 bases). The ends were cut back, 3 bases at V and 6 bases at J, with 15 bases in the middle. This CDR3 has 15 residues. Germline loops: CDR1 SGHTA, CDR2 FQGTGA. CDR3 coding DNA: TGTGCCAGCAGCTTCGCGGAGGGTCCGGGCAATGAGCAGTTCTTC. It yields the protein CASSFAEGPGNEQFF. The whole variable domain, remainder taken from reference TRBV7-3 and TRBJ2-1, is GAGVSQTPSNKVTEKGKYVELRCDPISGHTALYWYRQSLGQGPEFLIYFQGTGAADDSGLPNDRFFAVRPEGSVSTLKIQRTERGDSAVYLCASSFAEGPGNEQFFGPGTRLTVL.

This chain connects TRBV28 to TRBJ1-5; D is possibly TRBD1 (6 bases). Trimming removed 5 bases at V and 6 bases at J, with 14 bases between. Per the germline V gene, CDR1 is MDHEN and CDR2 is SYDVKM. The CDR3 contains 14 residues. CDR3: CASSVPRGSQPQHF. CDR3 DNA sequence: TGTGCCAGCAGTGTCCCGAGGGGGAGTCAGCCCCAGCATTTT. Full variable domain (rest looked up from reference TRBV28 and TRBJ1-5): DVKVTQSSRYLVKRTGEKVFLECVQDMDHENMFWYRQDPGLGLRLIYFSYDVKMKEKGDIPEGYSVSREKKERFSLILESASTNQTSMYLCASSVPRGSQPQHFGDGTRLSIL.

J is TRBJ1-5 and V is TRBV13; a possible D gene is TRBD1 (5 bases). This CDR3 contains 17 residues. Germline assignment: CDR1 PRHDT and CDR2 FYEKMQ (reference sequence). The ends were cut back, 5 bases at V and 1 base at J, with 18 bases in the middle. The CDR3 region is CASSPSKGLVSNQPQHF. CDR3 nucleotide sequence: TGTGCCAGCAGCCCTTCTAAGGGGTTGGTGAGCAATCAGCCCCAGCATTTT. The entire variable domain, with the rest obtained from reference TRBV13 and TRBJ1-5, is as follows: AAGVIQSPRHLIKEKRETATLKCYPIPRHDTVYWYQQGPGQDPQFLISFYEKMQSDKGSIPDRFSAQQFSDYHSELNMSSLELGDSALYFCASSPSKGLVSNQPQHFGDGTRLSIL.

The genes are TRBV5-1 and TRBJ2-7; 8 nucleotides match TRBD1. The CDR3 is made up of 14 amino acids. Looked up from germline, CDR1 is SGHRS and CDR2 is YFSETQ. The V and J ends lost 0 bases and 5 bases, in that order; junction bases with no gene match: 4. The CDR3 DNA is TGCGCCAGCAGCTTGGGGACAGGGATCAACGAGCAGTACTTC. Protein: CASSLGTGINEQYF.

The CDR3 loop is CASSVGNGFEAFF. The CDR3 DNA reads as TGTGCCAGCAGCGTAGGAAATGGCTTTGAAGCTTTCTTT. This chain uses TRBV9 with TRBJ1-1; D is uncertain. Trimming removed 0 bases at V and 7 bases at J, with 10 bases between. The CDR3 spans 13 residues. Germline loops: CDR1 SGDLS, CDR2 YYNGEE.

The chain links TRBV3-1 (or the pseudogene TRBV3-2) to TRBJ2-3; 10 nucleotides line up with TRBD2. The V gene's germline CDR1 is LGHDT and CDR2 YNNKEL (reference sequence). The CDR3 loop spans 16 amino acids. V lost 4 bases, J lost 1 base, and 5 bases stayed unmatched. The CDR3 is CASSPASGGRTDTQYF. DNA for the CDR3: TGTGCCAGCAGCCCGGCTAGCGGGGGACGCACAGATACGCAGTATTTT.

The gene calls are TRBV5-1 and TRBJ2-3; 10 positions agree with TRBD2. V lost 2 bases to trimming and J lost 6 bases; unmatched junction nucleotides: 6. Per germline, CDR1 SGHRS and CDR2 YFSETQ. The CDR3 covers 15 residues. The CDR3 here is CASSFSGGAFDTQYF. CDR3 in DNA: TGCGCCAGCAGCTTCAGCGGGGGGGCCTTTGATACGCAGTATTTT.

The chain combines TRBV5-1 with TRBJ1-4; TRBD1 might be the D (5 bases). Trimming took 1 base from V and 6 from J, leaving 13 bases between them. CDR1 is SGHRS, CDR2 YFSETQ, per germline. The CDR3 contains 15 residues. Here the CDR3 reads CASSLKGARDEKLFF. DNA of the CDR3: TGCGCCAGCAGCTTGAAAGGGGCCCGAGATGAAAAACTGTTTTTT.

The rearrangement links TRBV3-1 (or the pseudogene TRBV3-2) to TRBJ2-7; 12 bases line up with TRBD2. Germline V CDR1 and CDR2: LGHDT, YNNKEL (reference sequence). V shed 8 bases and J 5 bases; nucleotides not matched to a gene: 7. CDR3 length equals 14 residues. The DNA of the CDR3 is TGTGCCAGCCGCCCTAGCGGGAGGGTCGACGAGCAGTACTTC. It is translated as CASRPSGRVDEQYF.

This clone was recorded only once. V is TRBV2 and J is TRBJ2-3; 7 positions agree with TRBD2. V gave up 3 bases and J gave up 5 bases; unmatched junction bases: 11. Germline CDR1 reads SNHLY; CDR2 reads FYNNEI. The CDR3 covers 16 residues. CDR3 nucleotides: TGTGCCAGCAGTGAGATTAGGGGAGGGTGGGGAGATACGCAGTATTTT. Protein sequence: CASSEIRGGWGDTQYF.

V and J are TRBV14 and TRBJ1-1; D is unresolved. In germline, CDR1 is SGHDN, CDR2 FVKESK. This CDR3 region has 17 residues. V was trimmed by 6 bases and J by 6 bases, leaving 26 bases between them. CDR3 coding DNA: TGTGCCAGCAGGACTTTGGGTCCACATCGTGAGATCCCTGAAGCTTTCTTT. It yields the protein CASRTLGPHREIPEAFF.

This clone showed up just a few times. The chain carries TRBV2 and TRBJ1-6; 10 nucleotides agree with TRBD1. Losses at the gene ends were 4 bases for V and 10 bases for J; bases not matched to a gene: 10. CDR3 length equals 16 residues. Per the germline V gene, CDR1 is SNHLY and CDR2 is FYNNEI. Here the CDR3 reads CASSGTTGGPWSPLHF. The CDR3 DNA is TGTGCCAGCAGTGGCACGACAGGGGGCCCGTGGTCACCCCTCCACTTT.

The chain recombines TRBV3-1 (or the pseudogene TRBV3-2) with TRBJ2-7, with 12 bases aligning to TRBD2. J was trimmed by 3 bases and V by 2 bases; bases with no gene match: 8. This CDR3 region has 17 residues. Germline V gene sequence: CDR1 LGHDT, CDR2 YNNKEL (reference sequence). CDR3 DNA sequence: TGTGCCAGCAGCCAATTGACTAGCGGGGGCGTCAGCTACGAGCAGTACTTC. Its translation: CASSQLTSGGVSYEQYF.

In this sample, this clone turned up a few times. The genes are TRBV12-3 or TRBV12-4 and TRBJ2-1; D unclear. The CDR3 is 13 amino acids. V lost 3 bases, J lost 3 bases, and 6 bases lay in between. CDR3 DNA: TGTGCCAGCAGTTTGGGCCGCTACAATGAGCAGTTCTTC. This gives the protein CASSLGRYNEQFF.